This entry is about one TCR beta chain. At one end, the junction sequence differs from germline, possibly due to a read error. Germline V gene data show CDR1 as SGHTA and CDR2 as FQGNSA. This CDR3 has 13 amino acids. The data were taken from a study of Ad26.COV2.S vaccination and SARS-CoV-2 variants. Stated treatment: some 20 received Ad26.COV2.S at low or high dose, single or two shots; roughly five received placebo; per-sample allocation not given. Repertoires come from day 63 after the first vaccine or placebo injection. Here immunoSEQ multiplex PCR was the method, and the copy in TCRdb shows in-frame clones only, minus some. Found here are 350,000 to 500,000 clones, less than 95% of them singletons; the top ten hold about 4.1%.

Sequencing was performed on peripheral blood, taken in a trial of Ad26.COV2.S vaccine versus placebo. The sequence was collected from a person between 18 and 59 years old who received the Ad26.COV2.S COVID-19 vaccine or a placebo. V is TRBV7-2 and J is TRBJ2-7, with D uncertain. The chain's CDR3 is CASSLELPHGVDF. The DNA of the CDR3 is TGTGCCAGCAGCTTAGAACTCCCTCATGGGGTGGACTTC.